This passage covers 25 T cell receptor beta chains from one sample sequenced in a study of OX40 agonist ivuxolimab in advanced cancers. Assay used: immunoSEQ multiplex PCR; TCRdb lists only in-frame clones, some missing. Of about 44,000 clones listed, 75% to 90% were seen once; the top ten hold about 5.2%. The input for sequencing was CD4+ or CD8+ T cells sorted from blood, taken in a trial of the OX40 agonist ivuxolimab. Receptors were obtained from an adult with an advanced solid tumor such as melanoma, head and neck, liver or kidney cancer.

This rearrangement joins TRBV6-6 to TRBJ1-3; tentatively, D is TRBD1 (5 bases). From germline, CDR1 is MNHNY and CDR2 SVGAGI (reference sequence). Trimming took off 2 bases at V and 0 bases at J, with 8 bases between the two ends. The CDR3 length is 15 residues. CDR3 region: CASSYGGDSGNTIYF. The CDR3, as DNA: TGTGCCAGCAGTTACGGGGGTGACTCTGGAAACACCATATATTTT.

The chain carries TRBV11-3 and TRBJ1-2, with 7 nucleotides matching TRBD1. Germline V CDR1 and CDR2: SGHNT, YENEEA. This CDR3 is built from 15 residues. The ends lost 4 bases at V and 2 bases at J; junction bases unmatched: 7. The CDR3 loop is CASSSRDSPNYGYTF. As DNA, the CDR3 is TGTGCCAGCAGCTCACGGGACAGTCCAAACTATGGCTACACCTTC.

The CDR3 loop reads CASSLGGANTEAFF. The DNA of the CDR3 is TGCGCCAGCAGCTTAGGGGGCGCGAACACTGAAGCTTTCTTT. The J gene is TRBJ1-1, the V gene TRBV5-1, with TRBD1 identical over 7 bases. Germline V gene lookup returns CDR1 SGHRS and CDR2 YFSETQ. The J segment lost 1 base and the V segment lost 2 bases, leaving 2 bases of the junction unmatched. The CDR3 extends over 14 amino acids.

The chain is built from TRBV6-6 and TRBJ1-5; D uncertain. CDR3 length: 13 residues. Germline values: CDR1 MNHNY, CDR2 SVGAGI (reference sequence). Trimming left V 4 bases short and J 1 base short, with 5 bases between. The CDR3 DNA reads as TGTGCCAGCAGTTCCCCCAGCAATCAGCCCCAGCATTTT. This sequence encodes CASSSPSNQPQHF.

The J gene is TRBJ1-2, the V gene TRBV30; a possible D gene is TRBD1 (6 bases). Germline lookup yields CDR1 GTSNPN and CDR2 SVGIG (reference sequence). V gave up 2 bases and J gave up 6 bases, with 13 bases separating them. The CDR3 spans 13 residues. DNA for the CDR3: TGTGCCTGGAGTAGGGGGGTTCTGGATGGCTACACCTTC. Amino acids: CAWSRGVLDGYTF.

The rearrangement uses TRBV6-1 and TRBJ1-1, with TRBD1 as a possible D gene (5 bases). Trimming took off 5 bases at V and 0 bases at J, with 13 bases between the two ends. Germline V gives CDR1 MNHNS, CDR2 SASEGT. This CDR3 contains 15 residues. The CDR3, as DNA: TGTGCCAGCAGTCGTGTTGGGGCCATGAACACTGAAGCTTTCTTT. Its protein product is CASSRVGAMNTEAFF.

This clone has just one count. The rearrangement uses TRBV7-9 and TRBJ2-5; 8 bases agree with TRBD2. Germline lookup yields CDR1 SEHNR and CDR2 FQNEAQ (reference sequence). V lost 0 bases, J lost 7 bases, and 10 bases stayed unmatched. The CDR3 consists of 16 residues. Written as DNA, the CDR3 is TGTGCCAGCAGCTTAGCTTGGGCGGGAGGCCGAGGGACCCAGTACTTC. It yields the protein CASSLAWAGGRGTQYF.

The chain combines TRBV7-8 with TRBJ2-5; D is uncertain. The V end lost 7 bases, the J end lost 2 bases, and 14 bases lay between the germline ends. Germline lookup yields CDR1 SGHVS and CDR2 FQNEAQ. CDR3 length: 14 residues. DNA of the CDR3: TGTGCCAGCATCCCGAAAATACAGCAAGAGACCCAGTACTTC. Its protein is CASIPKIQQETQYF.

V is TRBV7-9 and J is TRBJ2-5; D unresolved. Looked up from germline, CDR1 is SEHNR and CDR2 is FQNEAQ (reference sequence). Trimming removed 1 base from V and 4 bases from J, with 10 bases in between. CDR3 length equals 14 residues. CDR3 amino acids: CASSLVTGRETQYF. The CDR3 DNA reads TGTGCCAGCAGCTTAGTGACGGGCCGAGAGACCCAGTACTTC.

The rearrangement uses TRBV11-2 and TRBJ2-6; D ambiguous. Germline V gene lookup returns CDR1 SGHAT and CDR2 FQNNGV. Trimming stripped 2 bases from V and 3 bases from J, with 2 bases between. The CDR3 is made up of 13 amino acids. CDR3 in DNA: TGTGCCAGCAGCTTATTTGGGGCCAACGTCCTGACTTTC. Amino acid sequence: CASSLFGANVLTF.

The CDR3 nucleotides are TGTGCCAGCAGTTTATTTGAAGGGTCGGGCAATCAGCCCCAGCATTTT. It is translated as CASSLFEGSGNQPQHF. The chain combines TRBV28 with TRBJ1-5; no definite D call. The CDR3 totals 16 residues. Germline V gene sequence: CDR1 MDHEN, CDR2 SYDVKM. The V end was cut by 1 base, the J end by 2 bases, with 12 bases between.

This chain uses TRBV6-6 with TRBJ2-7; possibly TRBD1 or TRBD2 for D (5 bases each). Trimming shortened V by 6 bases and J by 3 bases, and 12 bases separated the two germline ends. Germline V gives CDR1 MNHNY, CDR2 SVGAGI (reference sequence). The CDR3 spans 13 residues. This CDR3 reads CASRPGAGYEQYF. CDR3 sequence (DNA): TGTGCCAGCAGACCCGGGGCCGGCTACGAGCAGTACTTC.

The chain recombines TRBV28 with TRBJ1-2; D is possibly TRBD1 (5 bases). This CDR3 comprises 13 residues. V dropped 6 bases and J dropped 6 bases, with 14 bases sitting between them. Germline CDR1 reads MDHEN; CDR2 reads SYDVKM. Here the CDR3 reads CASRPWTSDGYTF. The CDR3 region has the DNA TGTGCCAGCAGACCCTGGACATCCGATGGCTACACCTTC.

The chain has TRBV6-1 and TRBJ2-2; D is ambiguous. The CDR3 sequence is 13 residues long. Per germline, CDR1 MNHNS and CDR2 SASEGT. Trimming stripped 7 bases from V and 6 bases from J, with 12 bases between. This chain's CDR3 is CASTEHVAGELFF. As DNA, the CDR3 is TGTGCCAGCACCGAACACGTGGCCGGGGAGCTGTTTTTT.

The chain joins TRBV11-2 to TRBJ2-1; 7 nucleotides align to TRBD2. Trimming removed 6 bases from V and 9 bases from J; junction bases left unmatched: 17. From germline, CDR1 is SGHAT and CDR2 FQNNGV. The CDR3 length is 16 residues. The DNA of the CDR3 is TGTGCCAGCAGGTCTACTTCAATACGTCCTAGCGGTGAGCAGTTCTTC. Protein: CASRSTSIRPSGEQFF.

The chain is built from TRBV2 and TRBJ2-7; D call uncertain. The CDR3 length is 11 residues. Germline V gene lookup returns CDR1 SNHLY and CDR2 FYNNEI. V was trimmed by 5 bases and J by 2 bases, leaving 4 bases between them. DNA for the CDR3: TGTGCCAGCAGTTATACCTACGAGCAGTACTTC. Translated: CASSYTYEQYF.

This clone turned up a few times. The chain employs TRBV13 and TRBJ2-1, with 9 bases aligning to TRBD2. The CDR3 is 13 amino acids. Trimming cost V 2 bases and J 12 bases; bases outside gene matches: 5. Looked up from germline, CDR1 is PRHDT and CDR2 is FYEKMQ (reference sequence). The CDR3 loop is CASSLWGSGRQFF. CDR3 in DNA: TGTGCCAGCAGCTTATGGGGTAGCGGGAGGCAGTTCTTC.

V and J are TRBV2 and TRBJ1-1, with 12 bases matching TRBD1. This CDR3 comprises 14 residues. The J segment lost 5 bases and the V segment lost 4 bases, leaving 2 bases of the junction unmatched. Germline V gene sequence: CDR1 SNHLY, CDR2 FYNNEI. CDR3 amino acids: CASSGDRGRTEAFF. The CDR3 DNA reads TGTGCCAGCAGTGGGGACAGGGGGCGGACTGAAGCTTTCTTT.

V gene TRBV4-2 combines with J gene TRBJ2-7, with TRBD2 identical over 9 bases. Germline-derived CDR1 and CDR2 are LGHNA and YNFKEQ. After removal of 2 bases from V and 7 bases from J, the junction contained 9 bases not matched to a gene. The CDR3 runs to 15 residues. The CDR3 here is CASSQTYSGSKEQYF. In DNA form, the CDR3 reads TGTGCCAGCAGCCAAACCTATAGCGGGAGTAAGGAGCAGTACTTC.

V usage is TRBV6-1 and J usage is TRBJ1-4; D is undetermined. Germline loops: CDR1 MNHNS, CDR2 SASEGT. Trimming stripped 6 bases from V and 4 bases from J, with 6 bases between. CDR3 length equals 12 residues. The CDR3 DNA is TGTGCCAGCAGCCGAATTAATGAAAAACTGTTTTTT. It specifies CASSRINEKLFF.

This clone has more than one count but fewer than ten. The genes are TRBV10-3 and TRBJ2-7; possibly TRBD1 for D (6 bases). The CDR3 consists of 14 residues. V was shortened by 3 bases and J by 2 bases, with 11 bases between the two germline ends. Per germline, CDR1 ENHRY and CDR2 SYGVKD. The CDR3 is CAISEQQGTYEQYF. DNA of the CDR3: TGTGCCATCAGTGAACAACAGGGAACCTACGAGCAGTACTTC.

The genes are TRBV6-1 and TRBJ2-7; D may match TRBD1 or TRBD2 (5 bases each). V gave up 5 bases and J gave up 3 bases, with 14 bases separating them. The CDR3 extends over 14 amino acids. Germline values: CDR1 MNHNS, CDR2 SASEGT. The CDR3 nucleotides are TGTGCCAGCAGTAGGGACGCGAAGAACTACGAGCAGTACTTC. This encodes CASSRDAKNYEQYF.

J is TRBJ1-2 and V is TRBV2; possible D gene TRBD1, 5 bases. This CDR3 region has 13 residues. Germline-derived CDR1 and CDR2 are SNHLY and FYNNEI. The V gene lost 7 bases and the J gene lost 5 bases, with 14 bases spanning the gap. CDR3 nucleotide sequence: TGTGCCAGCACCCCAGACAGACTATATGGCTACACCTTC. Translating gives CASTPDRLYGYTF.

This clone was seen only a few times. Other DNA variants within this sample encode the same CDR3. The CDR3 reads CASSLGDRYNEQFF. CDR3 DNA sequence: TGCGCCAGCAGCTTGGGGGACAGATACAATGAGCAGTTCTTC. The V gene is TRBV5-1, the J gene TRBJ2-1; 7 nucleotides align to TRBD1. Germline-derived CDR1 and CDR2 are SGHRS and YFSETQ. The CDR3 is made up of 14 amino acids. With 0 bases clipped from V and 4 bases from J, the junction kept 1 base outside the gene matches.

This clone was seen a handful of times. The genes are TRBV12-5 and TRBJ2-3; maybe TRBD2 (6 bases). The CDR3 is made up of 11 amino acids. CDR1 LGHNT and CDR2 FRNRAP come from the germline V gene. Trimming shortened V by 7 bases and J by 6 bases, and 8 bases separated the two germline ends. For the CDR3, the DNA is TGTGCTAGTGCCCGGGGGGATACGCAGTATTTT. Protein product: CASARGDTQYF.